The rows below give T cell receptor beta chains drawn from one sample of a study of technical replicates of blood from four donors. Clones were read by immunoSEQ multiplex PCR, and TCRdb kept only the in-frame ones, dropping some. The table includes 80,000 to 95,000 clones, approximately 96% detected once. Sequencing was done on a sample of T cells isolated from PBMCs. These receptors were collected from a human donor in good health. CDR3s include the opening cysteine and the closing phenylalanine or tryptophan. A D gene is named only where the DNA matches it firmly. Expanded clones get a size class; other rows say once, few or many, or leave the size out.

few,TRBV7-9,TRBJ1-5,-,CASSLAGGQPQHF,TGTGCCAGCAGCTTGGCGGGCGGGCAGCCCCAGCATTTT
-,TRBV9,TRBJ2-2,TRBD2,CASSPRLAGVKTGELFF,TGTGCCAGCAGCCCTCGGCTAGCGGGAGTAAAAACCGGGGAGCTGTTTTTT
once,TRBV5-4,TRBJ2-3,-,CASTIDLKSTDTQYF,TGTGCCAGCACCATAGATTTGAAAAGCACAGATACGCAGTATTTT
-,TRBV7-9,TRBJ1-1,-,CASSPGTRNTEAFF,TGTGCCAGCAGCCCCGGGACACGAAACACTGAAGCTTTCTTT
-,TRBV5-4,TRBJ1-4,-,CASSLAVDEKLFF,TGTGCCAGCAGCTTGGCCGTAGATGAAAAACTGTTTTTT
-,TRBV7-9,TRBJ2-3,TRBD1,CASSFERTGTLEYF,TGTGCCAGCAGCTTTGAAAGGACAGGGACCCTGGAGTATTTT
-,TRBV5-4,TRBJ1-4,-,CASSSQGGNEKLFF,TGTGCCAGCAGCTCTCAGGGTGGGAATGAAAAACTGTTTTTT
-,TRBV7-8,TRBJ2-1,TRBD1,CASSLGYGQGRYNEQFF,TGTGCCAGCAGCTTAGGCTATGGACAGGGTCGGTACAATGAGCAGTTCTTC
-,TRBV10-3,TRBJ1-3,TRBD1,CAIRQTGGDTIYF,TGTGCCATCAGACAAACAGGGGGCGACACCATATATTTT
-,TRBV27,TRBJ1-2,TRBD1,CASRLGQGQYGYTF,TGTGCCAGCAGGCTGGGACAGGGGCAGTATGGCTACACCTTC
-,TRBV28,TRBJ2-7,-,CASSFSGYSYEQYF,TGTGCCAGCAGTTTTTCAGGCTATTCCTACGAGCAGTACTTC
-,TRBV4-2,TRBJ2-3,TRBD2,CASSQDPSGRGTDTQYF,TGTGCCAGCAGCCAAGACCCTAGCGGGAGAGGGACAGATACGCAGTATTTT
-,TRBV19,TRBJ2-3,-,CASSPPGQIPSTDTQYF,TGTGCCAGTAGTCCCCCGGGACAAATCCCTAGCACAGATACGCAGTATTTT
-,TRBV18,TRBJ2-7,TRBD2,CASSPGRESYEQYF,TGTGCCAGCTCACCGGGGAGGGAATCCTACGAGCAGTACTTC
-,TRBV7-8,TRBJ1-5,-,CASSVQGIGQPQHF,TGTGCCAGCAGCGTACAGGGTATAGGGCAGCCCCAGCATTTT
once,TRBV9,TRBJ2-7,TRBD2,CASSVDLAGVSEQYF,TGTGCCAGCAGCGTAGACCTAGCGGGAGTCAGCGAGCAGTACTTC
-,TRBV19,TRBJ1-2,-,CASSIDQGRNGYTF,TGTGCCAGTAGTATAGACCAGGGCCGCAATGGCTACACCTTC
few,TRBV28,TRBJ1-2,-,CASSGGDGPYSGYTF,TGTGCCAGCAGCGGCGGGGACGGGCCTTATAGTGGCTACACCTTC
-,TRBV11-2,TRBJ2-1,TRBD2,CASSLAGGSLNEQFF,TGTGCCAGCAGCCTAGCGGGAGGGAGCTTAAATGAGCAGTTCTTC
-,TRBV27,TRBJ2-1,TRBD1,CASSTTGGPYNEQFF,TGTGCCAGCAGCACGACAGGGGGGCCCTACAATGAGCAGTTCTTC
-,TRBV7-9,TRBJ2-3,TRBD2,CASSLALRLAESTDTQYF,TGTGCCAGCAGCTTAGCGCTAAGACTAGCGGAGAGCACAGATACGCAGTATTTT
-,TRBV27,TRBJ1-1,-,CASSLGRGNTEAFF,TGTGCCAGCAGTTTAGGGAGGGGGAACACTGAAGCTTTCTTT
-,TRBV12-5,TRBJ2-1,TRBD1,CASGLGGLNEQFF,TGTGCTAGTGGGCTAGGGGGCCTTAATGAGCAGTTCTTC
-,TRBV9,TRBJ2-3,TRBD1,CASSVGAGGLGGTSTDTQYF,TGTGCCAGCAGCGTAGGGGCAGGGGGATTGGGTGGAACTAGCACAGATACGCAGTATTTT
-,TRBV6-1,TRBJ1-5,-,CASSPGLYSNQPQHF,TGTGCCAGCAGTCCAGGACTATATAGCAATCAGCCCCAGCATTTT
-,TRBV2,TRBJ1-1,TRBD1,CATGQGWKTEAFF,TGTGCCACCGGACAGGGGTGGAAAACTGAAGCTTTCTTT
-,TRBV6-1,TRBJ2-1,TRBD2,CASSDVLTSGSMNEQFF,TGTGCCAGCAGTGACGTTTTGACTAGCGGGAGTATGAATGAGCAGTTCTTC
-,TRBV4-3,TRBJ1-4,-,CASSQEPGNEKLFF,TGCGCCAGCAGCCAAGAGCCAGGGAATGAAAAACTGTTTTTT
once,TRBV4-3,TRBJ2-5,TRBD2,CASSQGLAGGRVETQYF,TGCGCCAGCAGCCAGGGACTAGCGGGAGGTCGTGTAGAGACCCAGTACTTC
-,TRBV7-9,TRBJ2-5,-,CASSGRGGEETQYF,TGTGCCAGCAGCGGCAGGGGTGGGGAAGAGACCCAGTACTTC
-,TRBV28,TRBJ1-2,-,CASRDTTAAYGYTF,TGTGCCAGCAGAGATACGACAGCAGCCTATGGCTACACCTTC
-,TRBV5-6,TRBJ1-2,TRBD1,CASSWTGKEGYTF,TGTGCCAGCAGCTGGACAGGCAAGGAGGGCTACACCTTC
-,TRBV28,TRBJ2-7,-,CASSENSGLIYEQYF,TGTGCCAGCAGCGAAAATAGCGGATTAATTTACGAGCAGTACTTC
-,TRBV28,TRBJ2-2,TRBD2,CASMAGGLTGELFF,TGTGCCAGCATGGCGGGAGGACTCACCGGGGAGCTGTTTTTT
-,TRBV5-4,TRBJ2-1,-,CASSQDSLEQFF,TGTGCCAGCAGCCAGGACTCTCTTGAGCAGTTCTTC
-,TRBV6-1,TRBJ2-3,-,CASSLDTSSTDTQYF,TGTGCCAGCAGCCTTGACACCTCTAGCACAGATACGCAGTATTTT
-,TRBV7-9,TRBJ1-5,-,CASTGMGNQPQHF,TGTGCCAGTACAGGGATGGGCAATCAGCCCCAGCATTTT
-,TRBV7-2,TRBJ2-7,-,CASSSPGGRYEQYF,TGTGCCAGCAGCTCTCCCGGCGGGCGCTACGAGCAGTACTTC
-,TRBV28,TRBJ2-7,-,CASSTGYEQYF,TGTGCCAGCAGTACAGGATACGAGCAGTACTTC
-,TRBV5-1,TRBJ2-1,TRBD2,CASSLLAGGNEQFF,TGCGCCAGCAGTTTACTAGCGGGAGGAAATGAGCAGTTCTTC
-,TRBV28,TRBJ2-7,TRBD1,CASTVRDRGHEQYF,TGTGCCAGCACCGTCCGGGACAGGGGTCACGAGCAGTACTTC
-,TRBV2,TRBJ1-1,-,CASSEERGNTEAFF,TGTGCCAGCAGCGAGGAGAGAGGGAACACTGAAGCTTTCTTT
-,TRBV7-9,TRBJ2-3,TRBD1,CASIDGDRGRWTDTQYF,TGTGCCAGCATCGATGGGGACAGGGGGCGATGGACAGATACGCAGTATTTT
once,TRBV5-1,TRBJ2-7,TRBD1,CASSPYGTGTGDEQYF,TGCGCCAGCAGCCCATATGGTACGGGGACAGGGGACGAGCAGTACTTC
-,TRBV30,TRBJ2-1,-,CAWYRDTHNEQFF,TGTGCCTGGTATCGGGACACCCACAATGAGCAGTTCTTC
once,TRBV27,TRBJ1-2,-,CASSLSGGASGYTF,TGTGCCAGCAGTTTATCGGGGGGGGCAAGCGGCTACACCTTC
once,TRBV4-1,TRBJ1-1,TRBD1,CASSQVQGAEAFF,TGCGCCAGCAGCCAAGTCCAGGGGGCTGAAGCTTTCTTT
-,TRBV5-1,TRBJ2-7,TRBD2,CASRLAGETSYEQYF,TGCGCCAGCAGATTAGCGGGAGAGACATCCTACGAGCAGTACTTC
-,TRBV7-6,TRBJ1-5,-,CASSLSTSQPQHF,TGTGCCAGCAGCTTGAGTACGTCTCAGCCCCAGCATTTT
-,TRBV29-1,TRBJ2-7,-,CSVGQDYEQYF,TGCAGCGTTGGACAAGACTACGAGCAGTACTTC
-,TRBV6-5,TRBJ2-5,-,CASSYARFSRETQYF,TGTGCCAGCAGTTACGCTAGGTTTAGCAGAGAGACCCAGTACTTC